Listed here is a single TCR beta chain. Its antigen is still unknown. A read error is possible here, since a much larger clone lies one base away. The data are from a study of blood T cells in healthy people across ages. Researchers report isolating at least 6 million PBMCs per sample. A second roughly 7 to 11 cycle PCR used barcoded and J-beta primers. Every cDNA molecule carried a tag from a template-switch adaptor bearing 12 random nucleotides. TCRdb used MiXCR to reprocess the 5' RACE reads, holding one entry per CDR3 protein. Found here are hundreds of thousands of distinct CDR3 sequences, about 30% of them singletons; the top ten hold around 16%. The CDR3 contains 16 residues. J gave up 5 bases and V 6 bases, and 14 bases lay outside the gene matches. CDR1 and CDR2 from the germline V gene are DFQATT and SNEGSKA (reference sequence). Study results and limitations: Long-lived and aged donors differed, with more naive CD4+ cells and higher diversity in the long-lived.

The sample was blood. The source is a woman aged 80 or over in good health. The chain is built from TRBV20-1 and TRBJ1-5; 9 bases align to TRBD1. CDR3 amino acids: CSARDRVRKGDQPQHF. The CDR3, as DNA: TGCAGTGCCCGGGACAGGGTGAGGAAAGGCGATCAGCCCCAGCATTTT.